The present T cell receptor beta chain was sequenced within a study of T cell responses to AZD1222 COVID-19 vaccine. The repertoire was sequenced with immunoSEQ multiplex PCR; TCRdb's copy has only in-frame clones and lacks some. The table records some 100,000 clones, approximately 86% of them present only once. The CDR3 sequence is 15 residues long. V dropped 5 bases and J dropped 5 bases, with 16 bases sitting between them. Germline CDR1 and CDR2: MDHEN and SYDVKM. The V call is TRBV28, the J call TRBJ2-1, with D possibly TRBD2 on 6 matching bases. The TCR was taken from an adult in good health. Sequences were derived from peripheral blood, sampled on day 0 of AZD1222 vaccination. The chain's CDR3 is CASSIRGGANNEQFF. CDR3 bases: TGTGCCAGCAGTATTCGCGGAGGGGCCAACAATGAGCAGTTCTTC.